This entry is about one TCR beta chain. No antigen is known for it. No much larger clone exists at a distance of one base, and base qualities are not known. This sample includes further DNA sequences coding for the same CDR3. The data were obtained in a study of blood T cell repertoires in COVID-19 (dated by TCRdb to 2018 to 2020). Regarding the research as a whole: Collaborator samples came from the United States, Italy and Spain and covered acute and convalescent phases of COVID-19. Samples were obtained from the ongoing ImmuneRACE study (first 160 participants) and from approximately 1,200 subjects provided by 6 global collaborators. The prospective study material was composed of cDNA or gDNA derived from T cells, B-cell-depleted T cells, or PBMCs. The repertoires were released in a freely available public database meant as a resource for research on the immune response to SARS-CoV-2. Where available, HLA class I and class II types were taken from metadata supplied by the sample provider and were not determined by assay-based typing. A de-identified subject ID, COVID-19 status, age in years and sex were almost always included in the sample metadata. The dataset comprised deeply sampled blood TCRbeta repertoires from subjects exposed to, actively infected with, or recovered from COVID-19.

The immunoSEQ Assay, a bias-controlled multiplex PCR, was used to amplify TCRbeta CDR3 regions from genomic DNA. As for the original processing: The number of nucleated cells in each sample was estimated from the amplification of reference gene primers within the assay. To quantify the absolute abundance of each unique TCRbeta CDR3 rearrangement, sequence reads were collapsed and filtered. For each sample, productive Simpson clonality was calculated as the square root of Simpson's diversity index over productive rearrangements. TCRdb holds this immuneACCESS table with in-frame rearrangements only. Some clones are missing; in checked studies, unresolved V genes explain under half, and the rest has no known cause. That table furnishes V, J and clone size, whereas the DNA furnished D and trimming. A total of tens of thousands of clones appear in this sample, about 90% of them only once. Together, the top ten hold 3.5% to 4% of the sample.

Whole blood was collected in K2EDTA tubes by collaborating institutions according to the institutions' own protocols. Collaborator samples were shipped for TCRbeta analysis as frozen whole blood, isolated PBMCs, or DNA extracted from either sample type. The full study reports these points: How much clinical and demographic metadata was included differed by source and by participant, and the metadata was provided uncurated.

Relative to germline, V is missing 2 bases and J is missing 10 bases, with 0 bases of the junction outside any gene match. The CDR3 measures 11 amino acids from cysteine to phenylalanine. Solely the CDR3 DNA is kept, with 33 bases framed from the first base. The sequencing input was peripheral blood. The V gene is TRBV12-3 or TRBV12-4 and the J gene is TRBJ1-1, with 8 junctional bases fitting TRBD1. The TCR originated in a woman in her forties or fifties in a cohort sampled during active COVID-19. The DNA reads TGTGCCAGCAGTTTACAGGGGGCAGCTTTCTTT. The resulting protein is CASSLQGAAFF.